The 14 T cell receptor beta chains below come from one sample, sequenced in a study of shared clonotypes between healthy human individuals (TCRdb year 2020). Preparation of the library involved the immunoSEQ multiplex PCR assay. TCRdb provides this immuneACCESS table in a form limited to in-frame rearrangements. Some clones are lacking; in checked studies, under half of them reflect an unresolved V gene, and why the rest are absent is not known. A total of hundreds of thousands of clones appear in this sample, around 77% of them only once. About 12% of the sample rests with the top ten. Sequencing used PBMCs. The receptor source for this set is a middle-aged woman in good health. Some clones in this sample may be carry-over from other donors' samples.

The chain combines TRBV19 with TRBJ2-7; 9 nucleotides match TRBD1. V shed 3 bases and J 3 bases; nucleotides not matched to a gene: 9. Germline V gene lookup returns CDR1 LNHDA and CDR2 SQIVND (reference sequence). This CDR3 comprises 16 residues. The CDR3 spells CASSILRGQGIYEQYF. CDR3 nucleotides: TGTGCCAGTAGTATTCTACGGGGACAGGGTATCTACGAGCAGTACTTC.

The chain joins TRBV9 to TRBJ1-2; D is perhaps TRBD1 (5 bases). The CDR3 sequence is 15 residues long. V gave up 0 bases and J gave up 4 bases, with 13 bases separating them. CDR1 SGDLS and CDR2 YYNGEE come from the germline V gene. For the CDR3, the DNA is TGTGCCAGCAGCGTAGTACCAGGGTACGGCTATGGCTACACCTTC. Translated: CASSVVPGYGYGYTF.

The chain joins TRBV7-9 to TRBJ2-3; TRBD1 might be the D (5 bases). Per germline, CDR1 SEHNR and CDR2 FQNEAQ (reference sequence). The CDR3 totals 18 residues. V lost 6 bases and J lost 3, with 25 bases in between. The CDR3 region is CASRLPAGRVVGTDTQYF. The CDR3 coding sequence is TGTGCCAGCAGACTCCCCGCCGGCAGGGTGGTTGGGACAGATACGCAGTATTTT. The variable domain in full, completed from reference TRBV7-9 and TRBJ2-3, reads DTGVSQNPRHKITKRGQNVTFRCDPISEHNRLYWYRQTLGQGPEFLTYFQNEAQLEKSRLLSDRFSAERPKGSFSTLEIQRTEQGDSAMYLCASRLPAGRVVGTDTQYFGPGTRLTVL.

The chain couples TRBV10-1 to TRBJ2-5, with a possible D match to TRBD1 (6 bases). The germline V gene encodes CDR1 WNHNN and CDR2 SYGVQD (reference sequence). The CDR3 has 14 residues. V lost 2 bases to trimming and J lost 1 base, with 8 bases between them. For the CDR3, the DNA is TGCGCCAGCAGTGAGAACAGGGTCCAAGAGACCCAGTACTTC. It is translated as CASSENRVQETQYF.

This clone was seen just once. A read error may explain this, as a much larger clone is one base away. The same CDR3 also results from other DNA sequences found in this sample. The chain combines TRBV30 with TRBJ2-1; the D is unclear. Germline V gives CDR1 GTSNPN, CDR2 SVGIG (reference sequence). The CDR3 runs to 13 residues. This CDR3 is CAWSFTEYNEQFF. In nucleotides, the CDR3 is TGTGCCTGGAGCTTTACCGAATACAACGAGCAGTTCTTC.

The V gene is TRBV28, the J gene TRBJ2-7; possibly TRBD1 for D (5 bases). The V end was cut by 6 bases, the J end by 2 bases, with 11 bases between. Germline V lookup: CDR1 MDHEN, CDR2 SYDVKM. This CDR3 is built from 13 residues. CDR3 sequence reads: CASRAGNPYEQYF. As DNA, the CDR3 is TGTGCCAGCAGGGCAGGGAATCCCTACGAGCAGTACTTC.

This chain links TRBV6-6 with TRBJ2-5; D is perhaps TRBD2 (7 bases). Germline V gene sequence: CDR1 MNHNY, CDR2 SVGAGI (reference sequence). V was trimmed by 5 bases and J by 5 bases, leaving 12 bases between them. The CDR3 has 13 residues. The CDR3: CASSRTRGETQYF. CDR3 nucleotides: TGTGCCAGCAGTAGGACTAGGGGGGAGACCCAGTACTTC.

This clone appeared many times. Other nucleotide sequences from this sample produce the same CDR3. The rearrangement links TRBV7-2 to TRBJ1-2; 7 nucleotides align to TRBD1. The junction had 11 bases not matched to a gene; V was cut back by 7 bases and J by 6 bases. The CDR3 consists of 14 residues. The germline V gene encodes CDR1 SGHTA and CDR2 FQGNSA. CDR3 sequence: CASTIQGSEDGYTF. The CDR3 bases are TGTGCCAGCACCATACAGGGGTCGGAGGATGGCTACACCTTC.

There are a few counts of this clone. The rearrangement links TRBV7-2 to TRBJ2-7; 8 nucleotides line up with TRBD1. The germline V gene encodes CDR1 SGHTA and CDR2 FQGNSA. V lost 2 bases, J lost 2 bases, and 11 bases stayed unmatched. This CDR3 region has 17 residues. The CDR3 DNA follows: TGTGCCAGCAGCTTACGCGTGGGGGGACAGGTAACCTACGAGCAGTACTTC. As protein: CASSLRVGGQVTYEQYF.

V is TRBV6-1 and J is TRBJ2-3; no firm D call. V was pared by 5 bases and J by 10 bases, with 13 bases between. Germline CDR1 reads MNHNS; CDR2 reads SASEGT. CDR3 size: 12 residues. The CDR3 here is CASSPGGGAQYF. CDR3 bases: TGTGCCAGCAGTCCGGGCGGTGGGGCGCAGTATTTT.

The rearrangement links TRBV7-9 to TRBJ2-1; 7 nucleotides match TRBD1. V was clipped by 4 bases and J by 7 bases; unmatched bases: 10. In germline, CDR1 is SEHNR, CDR2 FQNEAQ (reference sequence). The CDR3 contains 15 residues. CDR3 amino acids: CASSSGKGAGNEQFF. The CDR3 nucleotides are TGTGCCAGCAGCTCCGGAAAGGGGGCCGGGAATGAGCAGTTCTTC.

This chain connects TRBV18 to TRBJ2-7, with unresolved D. Germline V gives CDR1 KGHSH, CDR2 LQKENI. CDR3 length: 15 residues. The V and J ends lost 3 bases and 7 bases respectively, with 19 bases between them. The CDR3 DNA reads as TGTGCCAGCTCACCCCTCCCGACGAGAAAACTAGAGCAGTACTTC. This translates into CASSPLPTRKLEQYF.

This clone showed up just a few times. V gene TRBV29-1 combines with J gene TRBJ2-1; D remains unclear. V dropped 7 bases and J dropped 3 bases, with 7 bases sitting between them. This CDR3 has 11 amino acids. Germline values: CDR1 SQVTM, CDR2 ANQGSEA. CDR3 sequence reads: CSGKGYNEQFF. CDR3 in DNA: TGCAGCGGGAAGGGCTACAATGAGCAGTTCTTC.

The V call is TRBV19, the J call TRBJ2-2, with 9 bases lining up with TRBD1. This CDR3 contains 13 residues. The germline gives CDR1 LNHDA, CDR2 SQIVND (reference sequence). The J segment lost 6 bases and the V segment lost 10 bases, leaving 6 bases of the junction unmatched. CDR3 DNA sequence: TGTGCCATCGGACAGGGGTACCCCGGGGAGCTGTTTTTT. It is translated as CAIGQGYPGELFF.